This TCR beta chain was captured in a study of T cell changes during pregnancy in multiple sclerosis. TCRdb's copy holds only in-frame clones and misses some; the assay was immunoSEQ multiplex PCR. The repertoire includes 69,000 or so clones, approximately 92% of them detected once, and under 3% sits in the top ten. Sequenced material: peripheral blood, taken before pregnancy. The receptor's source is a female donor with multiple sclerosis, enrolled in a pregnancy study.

This chain's CDR3 is CSASTGPVGYTF. CDR3 sequence (DNA): TGCAGCGCATCGACAGGGCCGGTTGGCTACACCTTC. This chain connects TRBV29-1 to TRBJ1-2; 7 bases fit TRBD1. The trim removed 7 bases at V and 7 bases at J, leaving 9 bases unmatched. The CDR3 has 12 residues. The germline V gene encodes CDR1 SQVTM and CDR2 ANQGSEA.